This TCR beta chain stems from a study of T cell changes during pregnancy in multiple sclerosis. The assay was immunoSEQ multiplex PCR, and TCRdb's table has in-frame clones only and misses some. The sample consists of roughly 43,000 clones, nearly 90% of them appearing once. CDR3 length: 13 residues. Looked up from germline, CDR1 is SGHRS and CDR2 is YFSETQ. V trimming: 4 bases; J trimming: 3 bases; junction bases outside the gene matches: 3. The receptor was isolated from a female donor with multiple sclerosis, enrolled in a pregnancy study. The V gene is TRBV5-1, the J gene TRBJ2-5; 7 bases agree with TRBD2. Source: CD4+ T cells from peripheral blood mononuclear cells, taken after pregnancy. The CDR3 DNA reads as TGCGCCAGCAGCCTAAGCGGGGAAGAGACCCAGTACTTC. Protein sequence: CASSLSGEETQYF.